A single sample gave rise to the 32 T cell receptor beta chains below, sequenced in a study of vaccination and CD4 T cells after COVID-19. The Oncomine TCR Beta short-read assay was applied to DNA of cultured CD4+ T cells. TCRdb re-called the PCR reads with MiXCR, one entry per CDR3 protein. The table has approximately 15,000 distinct CDR3 sequences, roughly 50% seen once; the top ten hold around 21%. These receptors are not linked to any known antigen. Sample treatment: approximately nine-day PBMC culture with coronavirus spike peptide pools or control peptides (ViraFEST assay). This material consisted of CD4+ T cells from blood, cultured in vitro, taken before SARS-CoV-2 vaccination. These receptors all come from a human donor who had recovered from COVID-19.

This clonotype was seen more than once but under ten times. The chain uses TRBV15 and TRBJ2-1; 10 bases agree with TRBD2. CDR1 is LNHNV, CDR2 YYDKDF, per germline (reference sequence). Trimming removed 9 bases from V and 2 bases from J; junction bases left unmatched: 1. This CDR3 is built from 13 residues. The CDR3 is CATGLAAYNEQFF. In nucleotides, the CDR3 is TGTGCCACAGGACTAGCGGCCTACAATGAGCAGTTCTTC.

This clonotype was seen only a few times. The gene calls are TRBV20-1 and TRBJ2-6; no clear D gene. V gave up 1 base and J gave up 4 bases, with 8 bases separating them. Germline V CDR1 and CDR2: DFQATT, SNEGSKA (reference sequence). This CDR3 has 14 residues. In nucleotides, the CDR3 is TGCAGTGCTAGAGGCCCGACCGGGGCCAACGTCCTGACTTTC. The encoded protein is CSARGPTGANVLTF.

This chain connects TRBV10-3 to TRBJ2-2; no clear D gene. The CDR3 is made up of 13 amino acids. Germline V lookup: CDR1 ENHRY, CDR2 SYGVKD. Trimming stripped 6 bases from V and 6 bases from J, with 11 bases between. Here the CDR3 reads CAISQTVPGELFF. The CDR3 bases are TGTGCCATCAGCCAGACCGTTCCCGGGGAGCTGTTTTTT.

The J gene is TRBJ2-5, the V gene TRBV5-4; possible D gene TRBD1, 6 bases. Trimming removed 1 base at V and 5 bases at J, with 15 bases between. The CDR3 contains 15 residues. Germline V gives CDR1 SGHNT, CDR2 YYREEE (reference sequence). CDR3 in DNA: TGTGCCAGCAGCTTGAGTCCCCCCCAGGGGGAGACCCAGTACTTC. Translation gives CASSLSPPQGETQYF. The complete variable domain, with remaining parts taken from reference TRBV5-4 and TRBJ2-5, reads ETGVTQSPTHLIKTRGQQVTLRCSSQSGHNTVSWYQQALGQGPQFIFQYYREEENGRGNFPPRFSGLQFPNYSSELNVNALELDDSALYLCASSLSPPQGETQYFGPGTRLLVL.

The chain uses TRBV19 and TRBJ2-7, with D possibly being TRBD1 (5 bases). V was pared by 9 bases and J by 0 bases, with 15 bases between. The V gene's germline CDR1 is LNHDA and CDR2 SQIVND (reference sequence). The CDR3 length is 14 residues. Written as DNA, the CDR3 is TGTGCCAGCACACAGACAGTTCGCTCCTACGAGCAGTACTTC. Residues: CASTQTVRSYEQYF.

The rearrangement links TRBV30 to TRBJ2-3; 10 bases are a match to TRBD2. The germline V gene encodes CDR1 GTSNPN and CDR2 SVGIG (reference sequence). Germline trimming cut 5 bases from V and 2 bases from J; bases unmatched to any gene: 4. The length of the CDR3 is 14 residues. The CDR3 DNA sequence: TGTGCCTGGTCTAGCGGGAGTTTCACAGATACGCAGTATTTT. Its translation is CAWSSGSFTDTQYF.

This clonotype was recorded a few times. J is TRBJ1-1 and V is TRBV19, with 10 bases lining up with TRBD1. CDR3 length equals 17 residues. Looked up from germline, CDR1 is LNHDA and CDR2 is SQIVND (reference sequence). With 7 bases clipped from V and 1 base from J, the junction kept 12 bases outside the gene matches. The CDR3 region has the DNA TGTGCCAGTACGACAGGGGGCCGAGTTTGGTCGAACACTGAAGCTTTCTTT. It is translated as CASTTGGRVWSNTEAFF.

This clonotype was seen once. The chain carries TRBV9 and TRBJ1-1; TRBD1 aligns across 8 bases. Germline V lookup: CDR1 SGDLS, CDR2 YYNGEE. The CDR3 has 15 residues. V lost 4 bases and J lost 1; bases outside the gene matches: 6. This CDR3 reads CASSPWTGRNTEAFF. For the CDR3, the DNA is TGTGCCAGCAGCCCTTGGACAGGGCGGAACACTGAAGCTTTCTTT. Full variable domain (rest looked up from reference TRBV9 and TRBJ1-1): DSGVTQTPKHLITATGQRVTLRCSPRSGDLSVYWYQQSLDQGLQFLIQYYNGEERAKGNILERFSAQQFPDLHSELNLSSLELGDSALYFCASSPWTGRNTEAFFGQGTRLTVV.

This CDR3 is CASSSGQGAETQYF. In DNA, the CDR3 is TGTGCCAGCAGTTCGGGACAGGGGGCAGAGACCCAGTACTTC. The rearrangement uses TRBV28 and TRBJ2-5, with 12 bases fitting TRBD1. The J segment lost 4 bases and the V segment lost 4 bases, leaving 1 base of the junction unmatched. This CDR3 has 14 amino acids. Per the germline V gene, CDR1 is MDHEN and CDR2 is SYDVKM.

The chain has TRBV5-1 and TRBJ2-3; perhaps TRBD2 as D (5 bases). Germline values: CDR1 SGHRS, CDR2 YFSETQ. The V and J ends lost 5 bases and 2 bases respectively, with 18 bases between them. There are 16 residues in the CDR3. This chain's CDR3 is CASRRVLLEITDTQYF. The CDR3 DNA reads TGCGCCAGCAGGAGGGTTTTACTAGAGATCACAGATACGCAGTATTTT.

J is TRBJ2-6 and V is TRBV2; D unclear. This CDR3 region has 16 residues. Trimming stripped 1 base from V and 0 bases from J, with 7 bases between. The germline CDR1 and CDR2 sequences are SNHLY and FYNNEI. The CDR3 DNA is TGTGCCAGCAGTGAAGGCAGAATCTCTGGGGCCAACGTCCTGACTTTC. Translating gives CASSEGRISGANVLTF.

V is TRBV6-4 and J is TRBJ2-2; possible D gene TRBD1, 6 bases. Trimming shortened V by 0 bases and J by 4 bases, and 12 bases separated the two germline ends. The CDR3 length is 16 residues. From germline, CDR1 is MRHNA and CDR2 SNTAGT. CDR3 DNA: TGTGCCAGCAGTGACTCGGGGGCCGGGACCACCGGGGAGCTGTTTTTT. Amino acids: CASSDSGAGTTGELFF.

The genes are TRBV5-4 and TRBJ2-5; D remains ambiguous. The germline CDR1 and CDR2 sequences are SGHNT and YYREEE (reference sequence). The CDR3 runs 13 residues. Trimming removed 2 bases at V and 1 base at J, with 6 bases between. CDR3 amino acids: CASSFVGQETQYF. The CDR3 DNA reads TGTGCCAGCAGCTTTGTTGGCCAAGAGACCCAGTACTTC.

The chain recombines TRBV10-3 with TRBJ2-3; D is unclear. V shed 1 base and J shed 1 base, with 9 bases lying between them. Per germline, CDR1 ENHRY and CDR2 SYGVKD. CDR3 size: 15 residues. The CDR3 DNA is TGTGCCATCAGTGAGTTTAGGGTCGGCACAGATACGCAGTATTTT. Encoded protein: CAISEFRVGTDTQYF.

The rearrangement links TRBV20-1 to TRBJ2-2; D uncertain. The germline V gene has CDR1 DFQATT and CDR2 SNEGSKA (reference sequence). V lost 0 bases and J lost 1, with 12 bases in between. The CDR3 totals 16 residues. CDR3: CSARDPGTRNTGELFF. CDR3 in DNA: TGCAGTGCTAGAGATCCCGGAACGCGGAACACCGGGGAGCTGTTTTTT.

The rearrangement uses TRBV25-1 and TRBJ1-2; perhaps TRBD1 as D (5 bases). Germline V gives CDR1 MGHDK, CDR2 SYGVNS. CDR3 size: 16 residues. Trimming took 6 bases from V and 2 from J, leaving 19 bases between them. DNA of the CDR3: TGTGCCAGCAGAGAGGGGCCTTCGGTTGTGAACTATGGCTACACCTTC. Encoded protein: CASREGPSVVNYGYTF.

Only a few counts were recorded for this clonotype. The chain combines TRBV18 with TRBJ2-7; 14 bases line up with TRBD2. This CDR3 comprises 17 residues. The trim removed 3 bases at V and 5 bases at J, leaving 9 bases unmatched. The germline CDR1 and CDR2 sequences are KGHSH and LQKENI. CDR3 protein: CASSPAPGLAGVHEQYF. The CDR3 coding sequence is TGTGCCAGCTCACCGGCTCCGGGACTAGCGGGAGTCCACGAGCAGTACTTC. The full variable domain, completed using reference TRBV18 and TRBJ2-7, is NAGVMQNPRHLVRRRGQEARLRCSPMKGHSHVYWYRQLPEEGLKFMVYLQKENIIDESGMPKERFSAEFPKEGPSILRIQQVVRGDSAAYFCASSPAPGLAGVHEQYFGPGTRLTVT.

This clonotype was recorded once. V is TRBV7-2 and J is TRBJ2-7; 8 bases agree with TRBD2. The V gene's germline CDR1 is SGHTA and CDR2 FQGNSA. The CDR3 contains 16 residues. V shed 1 base, J shed 1 base, and the junction held 6 bases outside the gene matches. The DNA of the CDR3 is TGTGCCAGCAGCTTAGTCAGCGGGAGTATGTCCTACGAGCAGTACTTC. This gives the protein CASSLVSGSMSYEQYF. Full variable domain (remainder filled in from reference TRBV7-2 and TRBJ2-7): GAGVSQSPSNKVTEKGKDVELRCDPISGHTALYWYRQSLGQGLEFLIYFQGNSAPDKSGLPSDRFSAERTGGSVSTLTIQRTQQEDSAVYLCASSLVSGSMSYEQYFGPGTRLTVT.

This clonotype was seen just once. This chain connects TRBV5-4 to TRBJ2-3, with 10 bases matching TRBD2. The CDR3 has 15 residues. The V and J ends lost 5 bases and 7 bases, in that order; junction bases with no gene match: 10. In germline, CDR1 is SGHNT, CDR2 YYREEE (reference sequence). For the CDR3, the DNA is TGTGCCAGCAGTTCCCTAGCGGGAGTATCAAATACGCAGTATTTT. This encodes CASSSLAGVSNTQYF.

As concerns this clonotype: A read error is likely, as this CDR3 ends without the conserved phenylalanine or tryptophan. The chain has TRBV20-1 and TRBJ1-2; D call uncertain. The germline CDR1 and CDR2 sequences are DFQATT and SNEGSKA (reference sequence). Trimming stripped 5 bases from V and 2 bases from J, with 9 bases between. The CDR3 sequence is 12 residues long. The CDR3 reads CSALVLNYGYTL. DNA of the CDR3: TGCAGTGCTTTGGTTCTCAACTATGGCTACACCCTC.

The chain has TRBV5-1 and TRBJ2-7; 9 bases match TRBD1. V was clipped by 4 bases and J by 5 bases; unmatched bases: 10. Germline assignment: CDR1 SGHRS and CDR2 YFSETQ. The CDR3 totals 15 residues. The CDR3 is CASSPAGQGLHEQYF. DNA for the CDR3: TGCGCCAGCAGCCCCGCAGGACAGGGGTTACACGAGCAGTACTTC.

The chain has TRBV20-1 and TRBJ2-3; TRBD1 matches 8 bases. This CDR3 is built from 12 residues. The junction had 3 bases not matched to a gene; V was cut back by 4 bases and J by 6 bases. Germline V gene data show CDR1 as DFQATT and CDR2 as SNEGSKA (reference sequence). CDR3 in amino acids: CSANQGADTQYF. CDR3 bases: TGCAGTGCTAACCAGGGGGCGGATACGCAGTATTTT.

This chain uses TRBV6-1 with TRBJ2-2, with D possibly matching TRBD1 (5 bases). The V end lost 5 bases, the J end lost 2 bases, and 9 bases lay between the germline ends. In germline, CDR1 is MNHNS, CDR2 SASEGT. The CDR3 length is 14 residues. The CDR3 here is CASSLRTNTGELFF. The DNA of the CDR3 is TGTGCCAGCAGTCTCCGGACAAACACCGGGGAGCTGTTTTTT.

This clonotype has only a few counts. CDR3: CASSEVSGNTEAFF. The CDR3 DNA is TGTGCCAGCAGTGAAGTGTCCGGGAACACTGAAGCTTTCTTT. The chain joins TRBV2 to TRBJ1-1; D gene unclear. Trimming removed 1 base from V and 1 base from J, with 7 bases in between. This CDR3 contains 14 residues. Per germline, CDR1 SNHLY and CDR2 FYNNEI.

V gene TRBV7-2 combines with J gene TRBJ2-1; TRBD2 matches 7 bases. Germline V lookup: CDR1 SGHTA, CDR2 FQGNSA. Germline trimming cut 2 bases from V and 6 bases from J; bases unmatched to any gene: 4. The CDR3 extends over 14 amino acids. The CDR3 nucleotides read TGTGCCAGCAGCTTACGGCGGGAGCCCAATGAGCAGTTCTTC. Encoded protein: CASSLRREPNEQFF. The complete variable domain, with remaining parts taken from reference TRBV7-2 and TRBJ2-1, reads GAGVSQSPSNKVTEKGKDVELRCDPISGHTALYWYRQSLGQGLEFLIYFQGNSAPDKSGLPSDRFSAERTGGSVSTLTIQRTQQEDSAVYLCASSLRREPNEQFFGPGTRLTVL.

The chain combines TRBV25-1 with TRBJ2-5; TRBD2 agrees at 9 bases. CDR1 and CDR2 from the germline V gene are MGHDK and SYGVNS. With 2 bases clipped from V and 3 bases from J, the junction kept 7 bases outside the gene matches. This CDR3 region has 16 residues. The CDR3 DNA sequence: TGTGCCAGCAGTGAAAGGTGGCTAGCGGGAAAAGAGACCCAGTACTTC. As protein: CASSERWLAGKETQYF.

The chain joins TRBV19 to TRBJ1-1; D remains unclear. Per the germline V gene, CDR1 is LNHDA and CDR2 is SQIVND (reference sequence). The CDR3 spans 13 residues. Trimming pared 7 bases from V and 4 bases from J, leaving 13 bases between. The CDR3 sequence: CASTEGGVTEAFF. Here the CDR3 DNA reads TGTGCCAGTACGGAGGGTGGGGTCACTGAAGCTTTCTTT. The full variable domain, in which reference TRBV19 and TRBJ1-1 provide the parts outside the CDR3, is DGGITQSPKYLFRKEGQNVTLSCEQNLNHDAMYWYRQDPGQGLRLIYYSQIVNDFQKGDIAEGYSVSREKKESFPLTVTSAQKNPTAFYLCASTEGGVTEAFFGQGTRLTVV.

This rearrangement joins TRBV28 to TRBJ1-6; D is possibly TRBD1 (5 bases). The CDR3 has 14 residues. The V end lost 4 bases, the J end lost 8 bases, and 12 bases lay between the germline ends. The V gene's germline CDR1 is MDHEN and CDR2 SYDVKM. The CDR3 here is CASSSSLGDSPLHF. In DNA form, the CDR3 reads TGTGCCAGCAGTTCATCCTTGGGGGATTCACCCCTCCACTTT.

The chain combines TRBV18 with TRBJ1-5; D perhaps matches TRBD1 (5 bases). With 0 bases removed from V and 5 bases from J, the gap between germline ends came to 8 bases. This CDR3 contains 14 residues. Germline V gene data show CDR1 as KGHSH and CDR2 as LQKENI. CDR3 in amino acids: CASSPPKGHQPQHF. The CDR3, as DNA: TGTGCCAGCTCACCACCTAAGGGGCATCAGCCCCAGCATTTT.

V gene TRBV28 combines with J gene TRBJ2-5, with TRBD1 as a possible D gene (5 bases). The germline CDR1 and CDR2 sequences are MDHEN and SYDVKM. Deletions cut 3 bases from V and 2 bases from J, with 16 bases between. The CDR3 loop spans 16 amino acids. For the CDR3, the DNA is TGTGCCAGCAGTTTTGCAGGGTACTTTGGTCAAGAGACCCAGTACTTC. Translated, it gives CASSFAGYFGQETQYF. Filled out from reference TRBV28 and TRBJ2-5, the complete variable domain reads DVKVTQSSRYLVKRTGEKVFLECVQDMDHENMFWYRQDPGLGLRLIYFSYDVKMKEKGDIPEGYSVSREKKERFSLILESASTNQTSMYLCASSFAGYFGQETQYFGPGTRLLVL.

This sequence joins TRBV6-2 or TRBV6-3 and TRBJ2-5; D is undetermined. Deletions cut 6 bases from V and 7 bases from J, with 18 bases between. The CDR3 is 14 amino acids. The germline gives CDR1 MNHEY, CDR2 SVGEGT. CDR3 DNA sequence: TGTGCCAGCAGCCGCGACATGGGGTCGGGGACCCAGTACTTC. Residues: CASSRDMGSGTQYF.

J is TRBJ2-1 and V is TRBV20-1; maybe TRBD2 (7 bases). Trimming stripped 0 bases from V and 4 bases from J, with 16 bases between. CDR1 and CDR2 from the germline V gene are DFQATT and SNEGSKA (reference sequence). The CDR3 is 16 residues long. CDR3 coding DNA: TGCAGTGCTAGAGACTGGGGGCGGGAGAAGTACAATGAGCAGTTCTTC. Protein product: CSARDWGREKYNEQFF.